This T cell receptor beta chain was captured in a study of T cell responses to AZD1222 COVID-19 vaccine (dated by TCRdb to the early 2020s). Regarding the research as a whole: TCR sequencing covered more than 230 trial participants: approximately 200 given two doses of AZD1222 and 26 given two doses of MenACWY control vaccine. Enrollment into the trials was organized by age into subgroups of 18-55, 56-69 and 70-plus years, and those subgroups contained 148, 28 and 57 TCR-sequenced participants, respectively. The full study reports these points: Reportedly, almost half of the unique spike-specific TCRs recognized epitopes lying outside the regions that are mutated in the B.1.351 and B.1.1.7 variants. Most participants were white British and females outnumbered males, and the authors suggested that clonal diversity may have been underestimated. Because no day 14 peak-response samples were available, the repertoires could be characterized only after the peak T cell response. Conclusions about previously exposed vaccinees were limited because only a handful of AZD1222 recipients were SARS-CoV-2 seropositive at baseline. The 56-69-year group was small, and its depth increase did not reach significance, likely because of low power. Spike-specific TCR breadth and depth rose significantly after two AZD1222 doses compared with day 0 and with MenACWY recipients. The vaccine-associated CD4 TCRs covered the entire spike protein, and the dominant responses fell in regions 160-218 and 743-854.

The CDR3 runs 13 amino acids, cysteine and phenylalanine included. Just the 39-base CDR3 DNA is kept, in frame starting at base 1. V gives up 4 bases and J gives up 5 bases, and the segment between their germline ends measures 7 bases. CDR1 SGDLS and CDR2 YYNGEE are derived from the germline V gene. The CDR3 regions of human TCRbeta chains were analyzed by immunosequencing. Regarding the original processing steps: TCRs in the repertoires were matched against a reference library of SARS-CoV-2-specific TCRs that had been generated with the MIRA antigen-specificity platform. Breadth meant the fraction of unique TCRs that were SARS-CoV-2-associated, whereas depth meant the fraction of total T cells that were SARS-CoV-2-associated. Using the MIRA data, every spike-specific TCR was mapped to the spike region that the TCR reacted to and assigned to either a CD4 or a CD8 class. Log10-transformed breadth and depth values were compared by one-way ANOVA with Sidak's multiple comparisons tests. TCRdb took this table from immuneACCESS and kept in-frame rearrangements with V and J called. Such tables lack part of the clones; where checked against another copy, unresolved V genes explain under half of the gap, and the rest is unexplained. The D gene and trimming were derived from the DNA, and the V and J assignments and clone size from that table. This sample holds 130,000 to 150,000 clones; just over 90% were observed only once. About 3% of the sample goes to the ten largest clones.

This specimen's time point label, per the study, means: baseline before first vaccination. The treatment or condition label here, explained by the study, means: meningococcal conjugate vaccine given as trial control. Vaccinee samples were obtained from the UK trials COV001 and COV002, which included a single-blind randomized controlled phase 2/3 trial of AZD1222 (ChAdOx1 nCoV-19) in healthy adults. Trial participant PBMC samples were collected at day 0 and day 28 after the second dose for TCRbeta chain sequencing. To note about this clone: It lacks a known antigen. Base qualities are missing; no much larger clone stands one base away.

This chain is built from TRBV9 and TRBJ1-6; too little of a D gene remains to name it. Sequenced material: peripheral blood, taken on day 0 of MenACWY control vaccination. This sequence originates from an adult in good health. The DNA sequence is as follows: TGTGCCAGCAGCTCCTATCATAATTCACCCCTCCACTTT. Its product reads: CASSSYHNSPLHF.